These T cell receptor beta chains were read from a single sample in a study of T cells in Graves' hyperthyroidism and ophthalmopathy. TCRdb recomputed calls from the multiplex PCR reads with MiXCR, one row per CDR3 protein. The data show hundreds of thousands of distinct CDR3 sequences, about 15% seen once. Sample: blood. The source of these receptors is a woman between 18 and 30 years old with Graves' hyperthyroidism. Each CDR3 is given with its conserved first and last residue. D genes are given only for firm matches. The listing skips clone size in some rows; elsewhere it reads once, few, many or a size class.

CASSLGGGSNSPLHF,TGTGCCAGCAGCCTAGGTGGGGGTTCTAATTCACCCCTCCACTTT,-,TRBV7-8,-,TRBJ1-6
CASSFQGATYNEQFF,TGTGCCAGCAGTTTCCAGGGGGCGACCTACAATGAGCAGTTCTTC,TRBD1,TRBV27,many,TRBJ2-1
CASSQTRTGVYGYTF,TGTGCCAGCAGCCAAACAAGGACAGGGGTCTATGGCTACACCTTC,TRBD1,TRBV14,-,TRBJ1-2
CSVERGSYEQYF,TGCAGTGTCGAGCGGGGCTCCTACGAGCAGTACTTC,TRBD2,TRBV20-1,few,TRBJ2-7
CASIAGTGGSYNEQFF,TGTGCCAGCATTGCCGGGACAGGGGGTTCCTACAATGAGCAGTTCTTC,TRBD1,TRBV6-1,-,TRBJ2-1
CASSDRQGEFF,TGTGCCAGCAGTGATCGACAGGGGGAGTTCTTC,TRBD1,TRBV2,many,TRBJ2-1
CASREGLAGQSDDTQYF,TGTGCCAGCAGGGAAGGACTAGCGGGGCAATCTGATGATACGCAGTATTTT,TRBD2,TRBV28,many,TRBJ2-3
CASSSSGPEGYGYTF,TGTGCCAGCAGTTCCTCGGGACCGGAGGGGTATGGCTACACCTTC,-,TRBV27,many,TRBJ1-2
CASSWRTSENYEQYF,TGTGCCAGCAGCTGGCGGACTAGCGAAAACTACGAGCAGTACTTC,TRBD2,TRBV5-5,few,TRBJ2-7
CASSLEDRGMTEAFF,TGCGCCAGCAGCTTGGAGGACAGGGGGATGACTGAAGCTTTCTTT,TRBD1,TRBV5-1,few,TRBJ1-1
CASGGAQAYNSPLHF,TGTGCCAGCGGGGGGGCGCAGGCCTATAATTCACCCCTCCACTTT,-,TRBV28,few,TRBJ1-6
CAWSGGGHGYTF,TGTGCCTGGAGTGGTGGGGGGCACGGCTACACCTTC,-,TRBV30,-,TRBJ1-2
CASSRAYDSYEQYF,TGTGCCAGTAGTAGAGCATACGACTCCTACGAGCAGTACTTC,-,TRBV19,-,TRBJ2-7
CSVGGGREQYF,TGCAGCGTGGGGGGGGGTCGCGAGCAGTACTTC,TRBD2,TRBV29-1,-,TRBJ2-7
CASSYYFEGKEGRRPQHF,TGTGCCAGCAGTTACTATTTCGAGGGGAAAGAAGGGAGGAGGCCCCAGCATTTT,-,TRBV12-3/TRBV12-4,many,TRBJ1-5
CASSLDRPNEKLFF,TGTGCCAGCAGCTTAGACAGACCTAATGAAAAACTGTTTTTT,-,TRBV5-1,many,TRBJ1-4
CASSQSINRGGVAFF,TGTGCCAGCAGCCAGTCGATTAACAGGGGCGGGGTGGCTTTCTTT,TRBD1,TRBV6-5,many,TRBJ1-1
CASIQGGQETQYF,TGTGCCAGCATACAGGGGGGACAAGAGACCCAGTACTTC,TRBD1,TRBV28,many,TRBJ2-5
CASSFGTSGSPVSYNEQFF,TGCGCCAGCAGCTTTGGGACTAGCGGGTCCCCTGTTTCCTACAATGAGCAGTTCTTC,TRBD2,TRBV5-1,few,TRBJ2-1
CASSSGGSFSTDTQYF,TGCGCCAGCAGCTCGGGGGGGAGCTTTAGCACAGATACGCAGTATTTT,TRBD2,TRBV5-1,-,TRBJ2-3
CASSRDISLISGANALTF,TGTGCCAGCAGCCGAGACATTAGCCTTATCTCTGGGGCCAACGCCCTGACTTTC,-,TRBV7-6,-,TRBJ2-6
CASSGTEYGYTF,TGTGCCAGCAGCGGGACTGAGTATGGCTACACCTTC,-,TRBV2,many,TRBJ1-2
CASSLVPVRRGADTQYF,TGTGCCAGCAGCTTAGTTCCCGTTCGCAGGGGCGCAGATACGCAGTATTTT,-,TRBV11-2,many,TRBJ2-3
CASSERTYEQYF,TGTGCCAGCAGTGAAAGGACCTACGAGCAGTACTTC,-,TRBV25-1,few,TRBJ2-7
CASTGELINTEAFF,TGTGCCAGTACGGGGGAGTTGATTAACACTGAAGCTTTCTTT,-,TRBV19,few,TRBJ1-1
CSVEAGSGYGYTF,TGCAGCGTTGAAGCTGGGTCGGGCTATGGCTACACCTTC,-,TRBV29-1,-,TRBJ1-2
CASSIKGSMSNQPQHF,TGTGCCAGTAGTATCAAGGGGAGCATGAGCAATCAGCCCCAGCATTTT,-,TRBV19,many,TRBJ1-5
CASKPNEQFF,TGTGCCAGCAAGCCCAATGAGCAGTTCTTC,-,TRBV2,many,TRBJ2-1
CASSLVSGGDTQYF,TGCGCCAGCAGCTTGGTGTCAGGGGGAGATACGCAGTATTTT,TRBD1,TRBV5-1,many,TRBJ2-3
CASNRGNNSPLHF,TGTGCCAGCAATCGCGGTAATAATTCACCCCTCCACTTT,-,TRBV2,-,TRBJ1-6
CASSDLTRTVSTAHHEQYF,TGTGCCAGCAGTGACCTTACTAGGACGGTTTCGACTGCCCACCACGAGCAGTACTTC,-,TRBV2,many,TRBJ2-7
CASSLTSPQSSYEQYF,TGTGCCAGCAGCCTCACATCCCCTCAGAGCTCCTACGAGCAGTACTTC,-,TRBV6-2/TRBV6-3,many,TRBJ2-7
CASSSGTRNYGYTF,TGTGCCAGCAGTTCCGGGACAAGAAACTATGGCTACACCTTC,-,TRBV7-8,many,TRBJ1-2
CASRYGTDTQYF,TGTGCCAGCAGGTATGGAACAGATACGCAGTATTTT,-,TRBV6-1,few,TRBJ2-3
CSVVWGASYNEQFF,TGCAGCGTTGTTTGGGGAGCGTCCTACAATGAGCAGTTCTTC,-,TRBV29-1,-,TRBJ2-1
CSAKVGGLAEAFF,TGCAGTGCGAAAGTGGGGGGGCTCGCTGAAGCTTTCTTT,-,TRBV20-1,few,TRBJ1-1
CASSFGATGDTQYF,TGTGCCAGCAGTTTCGGGGCCACGGGGGATACGCAGTATTTT,-,TRBV5-1,-,TRBJ2-3
CASSMTPGQISGANVLTF,TGTGCCAGTAGTATGACCCCCGGACAAATCTCTGGGGCCAACGTCCTGACTTTC,-,TRBV19,few,TRBJ2-6
CASSLTAGVTDTQYF,TGTGCCAGCAGCTTAACTGCGGGAGTCACAGATACGCAGTATTTT,TRBD2,TRBV11-2,many,TRBJ2-3
CSAREDNEQFF,TGCAGTGCTAGAGAAGATAATGAGCAGTTCTTC,-,TRBV20-1,few,TRBJ2-1
CASSHGGFSKETQYF,TGTGCCAGCAGCCATGGGGGGTTCAGCAAAGAGACCCAGTACTTC,-,TRBV28,many,TRBJ2-5
CASSIPQPNTEAFF,TGTGCCAGCAGTATCCCCCAGCCGAACACTGAAGCTTTCTTT,-,TRBV28,many,TRBJ1-1
CSARDQNRGYNSPLHF,TGCAGTGCTAGAGATCAGAATAGGGGTTATAATTCACCCCTCCACTTT,-,TRBV20-1,few,TRBJ1-6
CAGTGGDYGYTF,TGTGCCGGCACAGGGGGGGACTATGGCTACACCTTC,TRBD1,TRBV7-9,few,TRBJ1-2
CASSPLAGITDTQYF,TGTGCCAGCAGTCCATTAGCGGGAATCACAGATACGCAGTATTTT,TRBD2,TRBV3-1,many,TRBJ2-3